This entry describes one T cell receptor beta chain. The sample originates from a study of cytomegalovirus exposure and HLA in healthy donors. V lost 4 bases to trimming and J lost 8 bases, with 17 bases between them. The CDR3 has 14 residues. The germline gives CDR1 SGHVS, CDR2 FQNEAQ. The study ran its PCR with 60 Vbeta and 13 Jbeta primers. The repertoire was sequenced with immunoSEQ multiplex PCR; TCRdb's copy has only in-frame clones and lacks some. The sample consists of approximately 130,000 clones, roughly 84% of them appearing once. This receptor was obtained from a girl under 10 years old in good health and CMV-seronegative. This chain connects TRBV7-8 to TRBJ2-5, with D tentatively TRBD2 (6 bases). Input material: PBMCs. The CDR3 nucleotides read TGTGCCAGCAGCTGGAAACTAGCCCAGAATACCCAGTACTTC. It encodes CASSWKLAQNTQYF.